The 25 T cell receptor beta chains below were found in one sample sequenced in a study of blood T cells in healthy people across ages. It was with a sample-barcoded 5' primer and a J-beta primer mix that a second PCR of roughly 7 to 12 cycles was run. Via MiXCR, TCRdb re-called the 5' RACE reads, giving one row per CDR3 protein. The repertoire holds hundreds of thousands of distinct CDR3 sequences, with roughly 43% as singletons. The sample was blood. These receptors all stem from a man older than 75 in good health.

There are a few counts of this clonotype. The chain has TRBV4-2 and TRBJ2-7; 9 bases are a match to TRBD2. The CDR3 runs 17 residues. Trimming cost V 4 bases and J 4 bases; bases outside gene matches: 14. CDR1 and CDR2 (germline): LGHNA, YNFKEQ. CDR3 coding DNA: TGTGCCAGCAGCCGTGACCAGCGGGGGGCCCAGTTTTACGAGCAGTACTTC. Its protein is CASSRDQRGAQFYEQYF.

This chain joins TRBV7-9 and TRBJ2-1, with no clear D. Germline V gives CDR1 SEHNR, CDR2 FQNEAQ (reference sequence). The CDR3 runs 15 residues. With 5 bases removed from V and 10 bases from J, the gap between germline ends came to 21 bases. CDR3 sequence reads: CASSESTDNNYEQFF. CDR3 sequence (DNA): TGTGCCAGCAGCGAATCGACCGATAACAACTACGAGCAGTTCTTC.

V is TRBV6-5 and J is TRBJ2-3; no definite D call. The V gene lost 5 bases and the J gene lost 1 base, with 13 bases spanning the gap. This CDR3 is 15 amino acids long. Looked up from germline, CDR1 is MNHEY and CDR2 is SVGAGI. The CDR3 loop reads CASSITQARTDTQYF. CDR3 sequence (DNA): TGTGCCAGCAGTATTACTCAGGCTCGCACAGATACGCAGTATTTT.

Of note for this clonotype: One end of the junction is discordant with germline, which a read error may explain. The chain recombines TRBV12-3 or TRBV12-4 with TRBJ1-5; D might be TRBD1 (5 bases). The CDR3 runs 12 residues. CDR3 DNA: TGTGCCAGCAGCATGGGGGTTCAGCCCCGGCATTTT. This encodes CASSMGVQPRHF.

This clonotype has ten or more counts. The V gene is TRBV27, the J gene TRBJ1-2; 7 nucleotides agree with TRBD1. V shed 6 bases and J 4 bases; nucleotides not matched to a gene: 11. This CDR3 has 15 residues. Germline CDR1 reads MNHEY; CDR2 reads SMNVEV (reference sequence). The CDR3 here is CASRNSQGLSYGYTF. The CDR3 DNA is TGTGCCAGCAGAAACTCACAGGGGTTATCCTATGGCTACACCTTC.

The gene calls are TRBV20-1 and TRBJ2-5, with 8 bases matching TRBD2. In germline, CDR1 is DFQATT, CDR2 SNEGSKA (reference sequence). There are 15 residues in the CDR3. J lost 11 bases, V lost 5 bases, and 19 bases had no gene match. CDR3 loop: CSAYPASGSLYEQYF. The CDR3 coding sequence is TGCAGTGCTTATCCAGCGAGCGGGAGTCTTTATGAGCAGTACTTC.

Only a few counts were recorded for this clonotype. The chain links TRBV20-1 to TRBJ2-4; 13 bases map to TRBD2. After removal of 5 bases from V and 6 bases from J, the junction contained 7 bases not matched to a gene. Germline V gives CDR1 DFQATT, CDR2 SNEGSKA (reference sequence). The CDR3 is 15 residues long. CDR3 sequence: CSAGTSGTRGNIQYF. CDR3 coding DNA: TGCAGTGCTGGGACTAGCGGGACTCGAGGAAACATTCAGTACTTC.

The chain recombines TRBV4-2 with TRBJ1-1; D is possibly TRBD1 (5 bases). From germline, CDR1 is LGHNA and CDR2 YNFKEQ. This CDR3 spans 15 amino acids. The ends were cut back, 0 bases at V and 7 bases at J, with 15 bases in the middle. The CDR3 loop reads CASSQDLRGRGEAFF. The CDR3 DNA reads TGTGCCAGCAGCCAAGATCTACGGGGACGGGGTGAAGCTTTCTTT.

CDR3 bases: TGTGCCAGCCAAACAGGGGGCGCCGAATTGAATGAAGCTTTCTTT. As protein: CASQTGGAELNEAFF. The chain is built from TRBV7-8 and TRBJ1-1, with 9 nucleotides matching TRBD1. The V and J ends lost 8 bases and 7 bases, in that order; junction bases with no gene match: 14. The CDR3 has 15 amino acids. CDR1 is SGHVS and CDR2 is FQNEAQ in the germline V gene. The full variable domain, rest sourced from reference TRBV7-8 and TRBJ1-1, is GAGVSQSPRYKVAKRGQDVALRCDPISGHVSLFWYQQALGQGPEFLTYFQNEAQLDKSGLPSDRFFAERPEGSVSTLKIQRTQQEDSAVYLCASQTGGAELNEAFFGQGTRLTVV.

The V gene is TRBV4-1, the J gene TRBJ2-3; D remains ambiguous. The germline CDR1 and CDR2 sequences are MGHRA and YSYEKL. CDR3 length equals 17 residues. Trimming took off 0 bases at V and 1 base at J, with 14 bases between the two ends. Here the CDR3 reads CASSQDRQAMGTDTQYF. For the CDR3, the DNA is TGCGCCAGCAGCCAAGATCGGCAGGCAATGGGCACAGATACGCAGTATTTT.

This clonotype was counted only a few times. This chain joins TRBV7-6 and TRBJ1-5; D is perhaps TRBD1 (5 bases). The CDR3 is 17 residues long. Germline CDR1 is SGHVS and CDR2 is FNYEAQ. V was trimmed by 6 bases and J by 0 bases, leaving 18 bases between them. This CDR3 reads CASSPREAGYSNQPQHF. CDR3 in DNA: TGTGCCAGCAGTCCAAGAGAGGCAGGGTATAGCAATCAGCCCCAGCATTTT.

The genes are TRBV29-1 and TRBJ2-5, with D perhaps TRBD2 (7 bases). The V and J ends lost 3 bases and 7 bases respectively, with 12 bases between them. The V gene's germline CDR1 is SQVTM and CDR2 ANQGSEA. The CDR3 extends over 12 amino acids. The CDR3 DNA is TGCAGCGTTGACAGGGAGGGGGGGACCCAGTACTTC. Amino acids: CSVDREGGTQYF.

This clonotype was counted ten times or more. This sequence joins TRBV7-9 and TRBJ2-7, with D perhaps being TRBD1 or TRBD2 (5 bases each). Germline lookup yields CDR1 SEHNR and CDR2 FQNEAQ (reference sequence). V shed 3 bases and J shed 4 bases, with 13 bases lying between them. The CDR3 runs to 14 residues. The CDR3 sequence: CASSFDSGLYEQYF. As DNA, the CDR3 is TGTGCCAGCAGCTTTGACAGCGGCTTATACGAGCAGTACTTC. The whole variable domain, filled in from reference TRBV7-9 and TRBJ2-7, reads DTGVSQNPRHKITKRGQNVTFRCDPISEHNRLYWYRQTLGQGPEFLTYFQNEAQLEKSRLLSDRFSAERPKGSFSTLEIQRTEQGDSAMYLCASSFDSGLYEQYFGPGTRLTVT.

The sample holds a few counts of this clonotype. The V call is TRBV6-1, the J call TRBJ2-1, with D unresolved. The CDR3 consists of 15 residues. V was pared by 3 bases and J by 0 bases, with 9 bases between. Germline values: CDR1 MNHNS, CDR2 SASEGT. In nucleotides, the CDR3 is TGTGCCAGCAGTGAGTCAAGCGTCTCCTACAATGAGCAGTTCTTC. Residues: CASSESSVSYNEQFF.

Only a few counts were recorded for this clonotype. The CDR3 loop is CASWGLGANVLTF. DNA for the CDR3: TGTGCCAGCTGGGGTCTCGGGGCCAACGTCCTGACTTTC. V and J are TRBV3-1 and TRBJ2-6; D gene ambiguous. Germline V gene sequence: CDR1 LGHDT, CDR2 YNNKEL (reference sequence). The germline V and J ends were trimmed by 8 bases and 4 bases, with 9 bases remaining between them. The CDR3 is 13 residues long.

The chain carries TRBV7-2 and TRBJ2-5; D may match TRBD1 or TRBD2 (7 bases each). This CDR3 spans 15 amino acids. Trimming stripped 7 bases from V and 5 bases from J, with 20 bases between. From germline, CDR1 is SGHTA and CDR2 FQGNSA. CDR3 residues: CASTLQGGPGETQYF. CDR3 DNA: TGTGCCAGCACCCTCCAGGGGGGGCCGGGGGAGACCCAGTACTTC.

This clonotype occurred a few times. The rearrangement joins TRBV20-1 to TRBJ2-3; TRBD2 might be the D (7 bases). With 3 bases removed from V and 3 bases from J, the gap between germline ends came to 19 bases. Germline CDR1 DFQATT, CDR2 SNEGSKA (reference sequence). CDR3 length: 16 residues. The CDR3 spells CSASGGQGRGTDTQYF. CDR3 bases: TGCAGTGCTAGCGGGGGCCAGGGGCGGGGGACAGATACGCAGTATTTT.

CDR3 residues: CASTRTSETKETQYF. In nucleotides, the CDR3 is TGTGCCAGCACCCGGACTAGCGAAACAAAAGAGACCCAGTACTTC. The gene calls are TRBV6-8 and TRBJ2-7; 9 bases line up with TRBD2. The J call is doubtful: the DNA matches TRBJ2-5 better. Per the germline V gene, CDR1 is MNHGY and CDR2 is SAAAGT. This CDR3 is built from 15 residues.

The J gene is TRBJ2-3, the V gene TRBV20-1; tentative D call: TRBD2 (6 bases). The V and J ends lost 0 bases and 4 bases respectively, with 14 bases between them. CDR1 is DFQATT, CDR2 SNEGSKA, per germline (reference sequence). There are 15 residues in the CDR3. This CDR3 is CSARDRTGVADTQYF. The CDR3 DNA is TGCAGTGCTAGAGATCGCACGGGGGTAGCAGATACGCAGTATTTT.

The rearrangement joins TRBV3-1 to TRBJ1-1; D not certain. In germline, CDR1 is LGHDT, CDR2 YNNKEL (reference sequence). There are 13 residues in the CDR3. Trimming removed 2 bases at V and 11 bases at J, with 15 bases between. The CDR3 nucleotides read TGTGCCAGCAGCCAAAGTGGGCCACGAAAGGCTTTCTTT. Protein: CASSQSGPRKAFF.

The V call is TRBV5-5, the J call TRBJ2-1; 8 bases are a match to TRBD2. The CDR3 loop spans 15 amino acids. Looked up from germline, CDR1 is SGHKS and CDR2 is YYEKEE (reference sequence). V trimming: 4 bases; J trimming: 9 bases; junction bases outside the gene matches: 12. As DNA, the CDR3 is TGTGCCAGCAGCGCAGGGACTAGTACTGGCGGTGAGCAGTTCTTC. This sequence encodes CASSAGTSTGGEQFF.

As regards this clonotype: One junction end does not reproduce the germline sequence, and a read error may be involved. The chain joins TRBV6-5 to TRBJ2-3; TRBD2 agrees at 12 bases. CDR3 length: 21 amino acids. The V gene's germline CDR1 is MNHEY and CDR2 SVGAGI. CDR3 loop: CAGSYSMGRTSGISSTDTQYF. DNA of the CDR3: TGTGCCGGCAGTTACTCGATGGGGAGGACTAGCGGGATATCTAGCACAGATACGCAGTATTTT.

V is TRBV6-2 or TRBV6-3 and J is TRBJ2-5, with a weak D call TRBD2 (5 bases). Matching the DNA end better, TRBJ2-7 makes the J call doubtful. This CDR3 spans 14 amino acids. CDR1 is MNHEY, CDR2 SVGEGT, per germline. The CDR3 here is CASMLQRASYEQYF. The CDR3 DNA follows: TGTGCCAGCATGCTTCAGAGGGCCTCCTACGAGCAGTACTTC.

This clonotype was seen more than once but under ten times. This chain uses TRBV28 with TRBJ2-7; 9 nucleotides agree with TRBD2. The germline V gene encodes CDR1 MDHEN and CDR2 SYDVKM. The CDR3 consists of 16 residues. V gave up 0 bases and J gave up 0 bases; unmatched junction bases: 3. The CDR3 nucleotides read TGTGCCAGCAGTTTATGGACTAGCGGTCACTCCTACGAGCAGTACTTC. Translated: CASSLWTSGHSYEQYF. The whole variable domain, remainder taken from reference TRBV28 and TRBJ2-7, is DVKVTQSSRYLVKRTGEKVFLECVQDMDHENMFWYRQDPGLGLRLIYFSYDVKMKEKGDIPEGYSVSREKKERFSLILESASTNQTSMYLCASSLWTSGHSYEQYFGPGTRLTVT.

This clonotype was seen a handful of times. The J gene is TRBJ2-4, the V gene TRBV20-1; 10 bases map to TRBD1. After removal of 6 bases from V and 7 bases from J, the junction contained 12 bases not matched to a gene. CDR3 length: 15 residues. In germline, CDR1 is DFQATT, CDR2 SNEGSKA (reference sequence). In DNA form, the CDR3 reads TGCAGTGCCCAGGGGGGCGGACAGGGGGGGAACATTCAGTACTTC. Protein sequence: CSAQGGGQGGNIQYF.